These 15 T cell receptor beta chains were sequenced from one sample in a study of cytotoxic CD8 clonotypes in ibrutinib-treated CLL. Repertoires were generated with immunoSEQ multiplex PCR, while TCRdb's copy carries only in-frame clones and drops some. The table lists about 130,000 clones, around 85% of them singletons. Specimen: PBMCs, collected after 24 months of ibrutinib treatment. Receptors were obtained from a human donor with chronic lymphocytic leukemia.

Points on this clone: The same CDR3 arises from other DNA sequences in this sample as well. The gene calls are TRBV11-3 and TRBJ2-2, with unresolved D. V was cut by 4 bases and J by 4 bases, with 4 bases left in between. CDR1 is SGHNT and CDR2 is YENEEA in the germline V gene. The CDR3 is 12 residues long. The CDR3 DNA reads TGTGCCAGCAGCTCCCCCACCGGGGAGCTGTTTTTT. This translates into CASSSPTGELFF.

V usage is TRBV12-5 and J usage is TRBJ2-1, with TRBD2 identical over 13 bases. Germline CDR1 and CDR2: LGHNT and FRNRAP. Trimming removed 4 bases from V and 9 bases from J; junction bases left unmatched: 24. This CDR3 has 21 amino acids. The CDR3 DNA reads TGTGCTAGTGGTTGGAGGTTACTAGCGGGAGGGCCTAAGGGTTCGGTGGGTGAGCAGTTCTTC. It codes for CASGWRLLAGGPKGSVGEQFF. Full variable domain (missing parts from reference TRBV12-5 and TRBJ2-1): DARVTQTPRHKVTEMGQEVTMRCQPILGHNTVFWYRQTMMQGLELLAYFRNRAPLDDSGMPKDRFSAEMPDATLATLKIQPSEPRDSAVYFCASGWRLLAGGPKGSVGEQFFGPGTRLTVL.

V is TRBV28 and J is TRBJ2-3; D remains unclear. The V gene lost 2 bases and the J gene lost 1 base, with 13 bases spanning the gap. The CDR3 runs to 16 residues. The germline V gene has CDR1 MDHEN and CDR2 SYDVKM. CDR3 region: CASSLRPKQRTDTQYF. In DNA, the CDR3 is TGTGCCAGCAGTTTAAGGCCCAAACAACGCACAGATACGCAGTATTTT.

The genes are TRBV7-8 and TRBJ1-1, with 9 nucleotides matching TRBD1. Per the germline V gene, CDR1 is SGHVS and CDR2 is FQNEAQ. V shed 4 bases, J shed 6 bases, and the junction held 18 bases outside the gene matches. This CDR3 spans 18 amino acids. The CDR3 reads CASSWPDRGRTRNPEAFF. The CDR3 coding sequence is TGTGCCAGCAGCTGGCCGGACAGGGGACGAACCAGAAATCCTGAAGCTTTCTTT.

The genes are TRBV7-2 and TRBJ2-3; D remains ambiguous. V lost 5 bases and J lost 0, with 12 bases in between. The CDR3 covers 15 residues. The V gene's germline CDR1 is SGHTA and CDR2 FQGNSA. The DNA of the CDR3 is TGTGCCAGCAGCCTCCAGTCAACTAGCACAGATACGCAGTATTTT. It is translated as CASSLQSTSTDTQYF.

The chain combines TRBV2 with TRBJ2-2; the D gene is possibly TRBD2 (5 bases). Germline CDR1 is SNHLY and CDR2 is FYNNEI. V shed 7 bases and J shed 2 bases, with 17 bases lying between them. The CDR3 contains 16 residues. The CDR3 region has the DNA TGTGCCAGCACCGTAGACTATTCCCACAACACCGGGGAGCTGTTTTTT. Its protein product is CASTVDYSHNTGELFF.

This clone occurred many times. The chain employs TRBV5-1 and TRBJ1-1; D is perhaps TRBD1 (5 bases). Germline V gives CDR1 SGHRS, CDR2 YFSETQ. Deletions cut 4 bases from V and 1 base from J, with 20 bases between. The CDR3 loop spans 17 amino acids. In DNA form, the CDR3 reads TGCGCCAGCAGCGTTGGGGTGTGGGACCCGGAGAACACTGAAGCTTTCTTT. It is translated as CASSVGVWDPENTEAFF.

The chain combines TRBV7-9 with TRBJ1-4, with D unclear. Per the germline V gene, CDR1 is SEHNR and CDR2 is FQNEAQ (reference sequence). The CDR3 is made up of 15 amino acids. The V end lost 1 base, the J end lost 0 bases, and 6 bases lay between the germline ends. CDR3 coding DNA: TGTGCCAGCAGCTTAGGGGAGACAACTAATGAAAAACTGTTTTTT. This gives the protein CASSLGETTNEKLFF.

The chain recombines TRBV6-5 with TRBJ2-7, with TRBD2 matching 9 bases. Germline V lookup: CDR1 MNHEY, CDR2 SVGAGI. The CDR3 extends over 15 amino acids. The junction had 17 bases not matched to a gene; V was cut back by 6 bases and J by 11 bases. CDR3 amino acids: CASRTLTGAGGPEYF. In DNA form, the CDR3 reads TGTGCCAGCAGAACTCTGACGGGTGCGGGGGGGCCTGAGTACTTC.

This chain uses TRBV5-1 with TRBJ2-3; 9 bases are a match to TRBD1. Germline V gene sequence: CDR1 SGHRS, CDR2 YFSETQ. V was clipped by 4 bases and J by 10 bases; unmatched bases: 10. This CDR3 comprises 14 residues. The CDR3 is CASSKRTGEDAQYF. The DNA for the CDR3 is TGCGCCAGCAGCAAAAGGACAGGGGAGGATGCGCAGTATTTT.

The V and J genes are TRBV27 and TRBJ2-5; TRBD2 is a possible D gene (5 bases). The germline CDR1 and CDR2 sequences are MNHEY and SMNVEV (reference sequence). V gave up 8 bases and J gave up 5 bases, with 18 bases separating them. CDR3 length: 14 amino acids. The CDR3 DNA reads as TGTGCCAGCGGCCCGGGATTTAGCGAGGAGACCCAGTACTTC. Translation gives CASGPGFSEETQYF.

This chain connects TRBV5-1 to TRBJ1-4; D is perhaps TRBD1 (5 bases). Germline V CDR1 and CDR2: SGHRS, YFSETQ. This CDR3 contains 14 residues. The V and J ends lost 4 bases and 13 bases respectively, with 20 bases between them. The CDR3, as DNA: TGCGCCAGCAGCGGGACTACGGGGACCCAAACACTGTTTTTT. Amino acid sequence: CASSGTTGTQTLFF.

In DNA form, the CDR3 reads TGCGCCAGTTCCAGGGGGCAGGATGGAAACACCATATATTTT. Protein sequence: CASSRGQDGNTIYF. The chain uses TRBV10-2 and TRBJ1-3, with 8 bases lining up with TRBD1. This CDR3 has 14 residues. V lost 9 bases, J lost 3 bases, and 7 bases stayed unmatched. Germline CDR1 reads WSHSY; CDR2 reads SAAADI.

The CDR3 is CASSLVTGGNYGYTF. Here the CDR3 DNA reads TGTGCCAGCAGTTTGGTGACAGGGGGAAACTATGGCTACACCTTC. The rearrangement uses TRBV6-5 and TRBJ1-2; 9 bases fit TRBD1. Trimming at V came to 4 bases and at J to 2 bases, leaving 5 bases not matched to a gene. Germline V gene sequence: CDR1 MNHEY, CDR2 SVGAGI. CDR3 length: 15 amino acids.

CDR3 in amino acids: CASSLDLGHNNEQFF. In nucleotides, the CDR3 is TGTGCCAGCAGCTTAGATCTGGGACATAACAATGAGCAGTTCTTC. The V and J genes are TRBV11-3 and TRBJ2-1; D is perhaps TRBD1 (6 bases). V lost 0 bases to trimming and J lost 5 bases, with 11 bases between them. This CDR3 contains 15 residues. CDR1 is SGHNT and CDR2 is YENEEA in the germline V gene.